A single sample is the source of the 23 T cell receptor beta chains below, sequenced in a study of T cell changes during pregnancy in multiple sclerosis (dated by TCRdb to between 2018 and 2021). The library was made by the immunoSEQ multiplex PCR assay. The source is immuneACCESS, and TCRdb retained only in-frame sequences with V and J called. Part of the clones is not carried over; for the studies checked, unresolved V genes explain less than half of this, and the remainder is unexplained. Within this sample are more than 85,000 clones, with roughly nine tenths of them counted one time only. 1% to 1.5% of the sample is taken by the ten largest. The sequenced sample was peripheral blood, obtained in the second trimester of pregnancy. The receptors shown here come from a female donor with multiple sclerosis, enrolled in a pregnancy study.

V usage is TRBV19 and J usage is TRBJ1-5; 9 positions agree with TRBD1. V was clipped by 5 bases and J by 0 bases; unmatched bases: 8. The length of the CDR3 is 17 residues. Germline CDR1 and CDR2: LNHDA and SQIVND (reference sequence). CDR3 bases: TGTGCCAGTAGTCCTAGGGACAGGGATTATAGCAATCAGCCCCAGCATTTT. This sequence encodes CASSPRDRDYSNQPQHF.

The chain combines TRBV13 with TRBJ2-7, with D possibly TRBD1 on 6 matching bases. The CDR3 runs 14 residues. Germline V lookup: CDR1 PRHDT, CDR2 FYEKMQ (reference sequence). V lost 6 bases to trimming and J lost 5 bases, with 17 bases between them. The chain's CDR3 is CASSTERGSNEQYF. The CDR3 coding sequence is TGTGCCAGCAGTACCGAAAGGGGGTCCAACGAGCAGTACTTC. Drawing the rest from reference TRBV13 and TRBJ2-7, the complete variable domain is AAGVIQSPRHLIKEKRETATLKCYPIPRHDTVYWYQQGPGQDPQFLISFYEKMQSDKGSIPDRFSAQQFSDYHSELNMSSLELGDSALYFCASSTERGSNEQYFGPGTRLTVT.

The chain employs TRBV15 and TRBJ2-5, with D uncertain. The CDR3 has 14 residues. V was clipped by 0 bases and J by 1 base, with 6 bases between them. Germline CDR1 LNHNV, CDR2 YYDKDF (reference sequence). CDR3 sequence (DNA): TGTGCCACCAGCAGAGATAGGAGCCAAGAGACCCAGTACTTC. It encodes CATSRDRSQETQYF.

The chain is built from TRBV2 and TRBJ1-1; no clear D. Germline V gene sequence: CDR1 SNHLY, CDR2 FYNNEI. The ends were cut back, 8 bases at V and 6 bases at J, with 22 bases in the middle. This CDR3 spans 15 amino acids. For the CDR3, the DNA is TGTGCCAGCTCCCGAGCCGAGAGTTCGAGCGCTGAAGCTTTCTTT. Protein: CASSRAESSSAEAFF.

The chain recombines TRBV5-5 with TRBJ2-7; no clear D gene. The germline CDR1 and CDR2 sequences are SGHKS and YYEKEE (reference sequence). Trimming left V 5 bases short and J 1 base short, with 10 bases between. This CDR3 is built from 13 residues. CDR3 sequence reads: CASSLSESYEQYF. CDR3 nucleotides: TGTGCCAGCAGTCTCAGTGAATCCTACGAGCAGTACTTC.

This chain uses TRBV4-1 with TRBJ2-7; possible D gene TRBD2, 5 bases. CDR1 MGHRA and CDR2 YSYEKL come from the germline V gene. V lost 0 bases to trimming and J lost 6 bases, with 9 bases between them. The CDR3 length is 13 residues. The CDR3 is CASSQEGGSEQYF. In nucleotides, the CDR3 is TGCGCCAGCAGCCAAGAGGGCGGGTCCGAGCAGTACTTC.

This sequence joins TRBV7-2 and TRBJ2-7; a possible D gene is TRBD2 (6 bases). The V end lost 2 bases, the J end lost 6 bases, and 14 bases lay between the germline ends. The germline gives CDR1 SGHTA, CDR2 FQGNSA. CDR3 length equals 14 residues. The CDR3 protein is CASSLSLANSEQYF. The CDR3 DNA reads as TGTGCCAGCAGCTTAAGTCTAGCGAACTCCGAGCAGTACTTC.

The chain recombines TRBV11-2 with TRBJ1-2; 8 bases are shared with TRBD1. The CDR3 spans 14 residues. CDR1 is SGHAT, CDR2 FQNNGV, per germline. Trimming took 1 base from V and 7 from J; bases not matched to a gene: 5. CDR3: CASSLGATGVGYTF. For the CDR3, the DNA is TGTGCCAGCAGCTTAGGTGCGACAGGGGTTGGCTACACCTTC.

CDR3 sequence: CASTAGQASSGANVLTF. The DNA for the CDR3 is TGCGCCAGCACGGCAGGCCAGGCCTCCTCTGGGGCCAACGTCCTGACTTTC. The chain links TRBV10-1 to TRBJ2-6; D uncertain. Trimming cost V 7 bases and J 0 bases, with 16 bases left between them. The CDR3 consists of 17 residues. Germline values: CDR1 WNHNN, CDR2 SYGVQD (reference sequence).

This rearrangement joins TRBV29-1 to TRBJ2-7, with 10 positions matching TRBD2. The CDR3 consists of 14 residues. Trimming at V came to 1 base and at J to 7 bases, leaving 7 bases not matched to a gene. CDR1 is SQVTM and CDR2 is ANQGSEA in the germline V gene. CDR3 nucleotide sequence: TGCAGCGTTGAAGGTCTAGCGGGAGTAGGAGAGCAGTACTTC. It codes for CSVEGLAGVGEQYF.

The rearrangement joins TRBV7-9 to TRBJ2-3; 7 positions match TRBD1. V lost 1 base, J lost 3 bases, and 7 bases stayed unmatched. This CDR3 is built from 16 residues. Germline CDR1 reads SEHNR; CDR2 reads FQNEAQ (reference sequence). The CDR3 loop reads CASSLEGAVATDTQYF. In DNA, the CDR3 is TGTGCCAGCAGCTTAGAGGGGGCTGTGGCGACAGATACGCAGTATTTT.

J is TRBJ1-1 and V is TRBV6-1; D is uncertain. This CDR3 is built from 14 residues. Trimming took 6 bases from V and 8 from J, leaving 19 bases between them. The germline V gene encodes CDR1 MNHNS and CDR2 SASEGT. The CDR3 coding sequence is TGTGCCAGCAGCAGTCCCCCGGGGTCCTTGGAAGCTTTCTTT. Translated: CASSSPPGSLEAFF.

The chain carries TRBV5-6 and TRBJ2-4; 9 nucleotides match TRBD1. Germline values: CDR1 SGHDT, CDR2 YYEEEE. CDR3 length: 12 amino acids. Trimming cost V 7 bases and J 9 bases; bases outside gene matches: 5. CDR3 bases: TGTGCCAGCGGGGGACAGGGTAGCATTCAGTACTTC. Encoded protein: CASGGQGSIQYF.

DNA of the CDR3: TGTGCCAGAAGCTCTCCACTAGCGGAGATCACAGATACGCAGTATTTT. As protein: CARSSPLAEITDTQYF. The rearrangement uses TRBV5-3 and TRBJ2-3; 8 bases match TRBD2. TRBV5-3 is noted as an ORF with a role that remains uncertain. The CDR3 is made up of 16 amino acids. The J segment lost 2 bases and the V segment lost 3 bases, leaving 8 bases of the junction unmatched.

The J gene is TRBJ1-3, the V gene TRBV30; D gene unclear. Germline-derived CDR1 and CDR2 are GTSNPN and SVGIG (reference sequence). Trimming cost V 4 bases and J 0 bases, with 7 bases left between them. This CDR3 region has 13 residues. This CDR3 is CAWTGGSGNTIYF. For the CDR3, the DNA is TGTGCCTGGACGGGTGGCTCTGGAAACACCATATATTTT.

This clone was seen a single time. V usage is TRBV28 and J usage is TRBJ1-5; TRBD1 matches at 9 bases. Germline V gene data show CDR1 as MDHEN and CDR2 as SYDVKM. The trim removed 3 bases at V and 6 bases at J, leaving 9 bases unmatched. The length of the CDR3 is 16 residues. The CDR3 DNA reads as TGTGCCAGCAGTTTCGGGGGGACAGGGAAGGGTCAGCCCCAGCATTTT. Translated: CASSFGGTGKGQPQHF.

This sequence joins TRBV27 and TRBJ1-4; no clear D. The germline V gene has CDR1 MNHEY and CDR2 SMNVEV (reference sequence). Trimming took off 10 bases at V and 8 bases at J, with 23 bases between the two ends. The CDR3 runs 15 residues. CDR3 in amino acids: CAIKPPGPLREKLFF. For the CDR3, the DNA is TGTGCCATCAAGCCCCCGGGTCCCCTGAGGGAAAAACTGTTTTTT.

CDR3 coding DNA: TGTGCCAGCAGCCAAGGAGAGCGGAAGAACACAGATACGCAGTATTTT. This translates into CASSQGERKNTDTQYF. The J gene is TRBJ2-3, the V gene TRBV5-4; D is perhaps TRBD2 (5 bases). Germline V gives CDR1 SGHNT, CDR2 YYREEE (reference sequence). CDR3 length: 16 residues. Between the trimmed V and J ends, which lost 4 bases and 2 bases, there was a span of 17 bases.

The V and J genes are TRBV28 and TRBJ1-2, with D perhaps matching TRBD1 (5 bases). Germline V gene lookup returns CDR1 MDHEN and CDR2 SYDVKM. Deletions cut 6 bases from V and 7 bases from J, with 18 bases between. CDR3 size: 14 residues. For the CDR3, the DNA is TGTGCCAGCAGCTCAGGTCAGGGAATGGGTGGCTACACCTTC. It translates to CASSSGQGMGGYTF.

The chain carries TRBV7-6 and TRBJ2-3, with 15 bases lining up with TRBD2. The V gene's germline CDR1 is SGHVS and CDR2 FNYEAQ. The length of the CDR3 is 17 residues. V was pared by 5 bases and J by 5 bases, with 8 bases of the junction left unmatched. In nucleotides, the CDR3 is TGTGCCAGCAGCCCTGGACTAGCGGGGGGGACCAGAGATACGCAGTATTTT. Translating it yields CASSPGLAGGTRDTQYF.

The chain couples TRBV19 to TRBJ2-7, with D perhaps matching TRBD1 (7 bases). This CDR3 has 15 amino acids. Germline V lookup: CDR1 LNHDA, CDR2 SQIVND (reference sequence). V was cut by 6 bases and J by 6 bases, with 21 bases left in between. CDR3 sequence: CASSNRRGAGGEQYF. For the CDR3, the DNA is TGTGCCAGTAGCAACCGCAGGGGGGCAGGAGGCGAGCAGTACTTC.

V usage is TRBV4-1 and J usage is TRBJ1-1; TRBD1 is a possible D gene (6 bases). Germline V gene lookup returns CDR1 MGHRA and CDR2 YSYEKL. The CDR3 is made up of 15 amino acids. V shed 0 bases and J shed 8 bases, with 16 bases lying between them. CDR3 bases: TGCGCCAGCAGCCAAGATAGAGGGGGAGAGCGAGAAGCTTTCTTT. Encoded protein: CASSQDRGGEREAFF.

The CDR3 coding sequence is TGTGCCAGCCAGGAGGGAGTCTCTGGGGCCAACGTCCTGACTTTC. Encoded protein: CASQEGVSGANVLTF. V gene TRBV21-1 combines with J gene TRBJ2-6; the DNA was not used to check the table's D call, TRBD2. TRBV21-1 is an annotated pseudogene. The CDR3 contains 15 residues.